Listed below are T cell receptor beta chains from one sample, sequenced in a study of low-dose radiotherapy and immunotherapy resistance in tumors. TCRdb re-analysed the reads in MiXCR, keeping a single row per CDR3 protein. The profile shows tens of thousands of distinct CDR3 sequences, 9% to 9.5% of them singletons. Sequencing was performed on PBMCs, taken before treatment. These receptors were collected from a male donor with prostate cancer. Both conserved end residues are part of each CDR3. The order of the fields is CDR3 protein, CDR3 DNA, D gene, clone size, J gene, V gene. The D gene is left open where the match is weak. Expanded clones are given a class, and other clones once, few, many or no size at all.

CDR3aa: CASSLWADSNQPQHF; CDR3nt: TGTGCCAGCAGCTTATGGGCAGATAGCAATCAGCCCCAGCATTTT; d_gene: NA; abundance: many; j_gene: TRBJ1-5; v_gene: TRBV7-2
CDR3aa: CSANPGPMNTEAFF; CDR3nt: TGCAGTGCTAATCCGGGTCCCATGAACACTGAAGCTTTCTTT; d_gene: NA; abundance: many; j_gene: TRBJ1-1; v_gene: TRBV20-1
CDR3aa: CASSPPTSGSDQYF; CDR3nt: TGTGCCAGCTCACCACCCACTAGCGGCTCGGACCAGTACTTC; d_gene: TRBD2; abundance: many; j_gene: TRBJ2-5; v_gene: TRBV18
CDR3aa: CASSLVDRGLISYEQYF; CDR3nt: TGTGCCAGCAGCTTAGTAGACAGGGGGCTTATCTCCTACGAGCAGTACTTC; d_gene: TRBD1; abundance: many; j_gene: TRBJ2-7; v_gene: TRBV7-2
CDR3aa: CASSGATITDTQYF; CDR3nt: TGTGCCAGCAGCGGGGCTACTATCACAGATACGCAGTATTTT; d_gene: NA; abundance: many; j_gene: TRBJ2-3; v_gene: TRBV28
CDR3aa: CASSLDRAGSPLHF; CDR3nt: TGTGCCAGCAGCTTAGACAGGGCTGGCTCACCCCTCCACTTT; d_gene: NA; abundance: many; j_gene: TRBJ1-6; v_gene: TRBV7-8
CDR3aa: CASSLSGYLIGNTEAFF; CDR3nt: TGTGCCAGCAGTTTATCTGGGTATTTGATAGGGAACACTGAAGCTTTCTTT; d_gene: NA; abundance: many; j_gene: TRBJ1-1; v_gene: TRBV27
CDR3aa: CASSQGLDRTEQYF; CDR3nt: TGTGCCAGCAGCCAAGGGTTGGACAGGACCGAGCAGTACTTC; d_gene: TRBD1; abundance: many; j_gene: TRBJ2-7; v_gene: TRBV4-2
CDR3aa: CASSQGTFKGSYGYTF; CDR3nt: TGCGCCAGCAGCCAAGGGACCTTTAAAGGGAGCTATGGCTACACCTTC; d_gene: NA; abundance: many; j_gene: TRBJ1-2; v_gene: TRBV4-1
CDR3aa: CASSYKQQGASEQFF; CDR3nt: TGTGCCAGCAGCTACAAGCAGCAGGGGGCTAGTGAGCAGTTCTTC; d_gene: TRBD1; abundance: many; j_gene: TRBJ2-1; v_gene: TRBV27
CDR3aa: CASTQGRQNIQYF; CDR3nt: TGTGCCAGTACACAGGGGCGTCAAAACATTCAGTACTTC; d_gene: TRBD1; abundance: medium-sized; j_gene: TRBJ2-4; v_gene: TRBV18
CDR3aa: CASSSGTGVRTQYF; CDR3nt: TGTGCCAGCAGCTCGGGGACGGGGGTACGGACCCAGTACTTC; d_gene: NA; abundance: many; j_gene: TRBJ2-5; v_gene: TRBV7-2
CDR3aa: CASSQDGADRAKFF; CDR3nt: TGCGCCAGCAGCCAAGATGGGGCCGACAGGGCGAAGTTCTTC; d_gene: TRBD1; abundance: many; j_gene: TRBJ2-1; v_gene: TRBV4-1
CDR3aa: CASSLGDGGYTF; CDR3nt: TGTGCCAGCAGTTTGGGAGATGGGGGCTACACCTTC; d_gene: NA; abundance: many; j_gene: TRBJ1-2; v_gene: TRBV6-1
CDR3aa: CAISGHLIGTDTQYF; CDR3nt: TGTGCCATCAGTGGGCACCTCATTGGCACAGATACGCAGTATTTT; d_gene: NA; abundance: many; j_gene: TRBJ2-3; v_gene: TRBV10-3
CDR3aa: CASTTEGGTGELFF; CDR3nt: TGCGCCAGCACCACGGAAGGGGGAACCGGGGAGCTGTTTTTT; d_gene: NA; abundance: many; j_gene: TRBJ2-2; v_gene: TRBV5-1
CDR3aa: CASSPPGTRGEQYF; CDR3nt: TGTGCCAGCAGCCCACCCGGGACTAGGGGAGAGCAGTACTTC; d_gene: TRBD2; abundance: many; j_gene: TRBJ2-7; v_gene: TRBV28
CDR3aa: CASSLVGRSIYEQYF; CDR3nt: TGCGCCAGCAGCTTGGTTGGCAGGAGCATCTACGAGCAGTACTTC; d_gene: NA; abundance: many; j_gene: TRBJ2-7; v_gene: TRBV5-1
CDR3aa: CASRRDLNNSPLHF; CDR3nt: TGCGCCAGCAGGAGGGACCTAAATAATTCACCCCTCCACTTT; d_gene: NA; abundance: once; j_gene: TRBJ1-6; v_gene: TRBV10-3
CDR3aa: CSVGPGQGTYEQYF; CDR3nt: TGCAGCGTAGGCCCAGGACAGGGGACCTACGAGCAGTACTTC; d_gene: TRBD1; abundance: many; j_gene: TRBJ2-7; v_gene: TRBV29-1
CDR3aa: CASSLLGQPQHF; CDR3nt: TGTGCCAGCAGCTTACTCGGTCAGCCCCAGCATTTT; d_gene: NA; abundance: many; j_gene: TRBJ1-5; v_gene: TRBV7-2
CDR3aa: CASSPRGGQGANSPLHF; CDR3nt: TGTGCCAGCAGCCCGAGGGGCGGACAGGGGGCGAATTCACCCCTCCACTTT; d_gene: TRBD1; abundance: many; j_gene: TRBJ1-6; v_gene: TRBV7-8
CDR3aa: CASSLEWGSHGYTF; CDR3nt: TGCGCCAGCAGCTTGGAATGGGGCTCACATGGCTACACCTTC; d_gene: NA; abundance: many; j_gene: TRBJ1-2; v_gene: TRBV5-1
CDR3aa: CASSINGRATSTDTQYF; CDR3nt: TGTGCCAGTAGTATTAACGGGAGGGCCACTAGCACAGATACGCAGTATTTT; d_gene: TRBD2; abundance: many; j_gene: TRBJ2-3; v_gene: TRBV19
CDR3aa: CASSSTTGGGSNEQFF; CDR3nt: TGTGCCAGCAGCTCAACTACAGGAGGGGGATCCAATGAGCAGTTCTTC; d_gene: NA; abundance: many; j_gene: TRBJ2-1; v_gene: TRBV7-2
CDR3aa: CAWRLGTPNTEAFF; CDR3nt: TGTGCCTGGAGGTTAGGGACACCGAACACTGAAGCTTTCTTT; d_gene: NA; abundance: NA; j_gene: TRBJ1-1; v_gene: TRBV30
CDR3aa: CASSIDTGFTEAFF; CDR3nt: TGTGCCAGCAGTATCGACACGGGCTTCACTGAAGCTTTCTTT; d_gene: NA; abundance: many; j_gene: TRBJ1-1; v_gene: TRBV5-4
CDR3aa: CASRGTRLYEQYF; CDR3nt: TGTGCCAGCAGGGGGACCCGACTCTACGAGCAGTACTTC; d_gene: NA; abundance: many; j_gene: TRBJ2-7; v_gene: TRBV28
CDR3aa: CASRAGLETQYF; CDR3nt: TGTGCCAGCAGGGCGGGGTTGGAGACCCAGTACTTC; d_gene: NA; abundance: many; j_gene: TRBJ2-5; v_gene: TRBV7-2
CDR3aa: CAISPGQYGYTF; CDR3nt: TGTGCCATCAGTCCGGGACAGTATGGCTACACCTTC; d_gene: TRBD1; abundance: many; j_gene: TRBJ1-2; v_gene: TRBV10-3
CDR3aa: CASSQDLGETYEQYF; CDR3nt: TGTGCCAGCAGCCAAGATCTGGGCGAGACCTACGAGCAGTACTTC; d_gene: NA; abundance: many; j_gene: TRBJ2-7; v_gene: TRBV14
CDR3aa: CASDRGGANNEQFF; CDR3nt: TGTGCCAGCGATCGGGGGGGGGCCAACAATGAGCAGTTCTTC; d_gene: TRBD2; abundance: many; j_gene: TRBJ2-1; v_gene: TRBV25-1
CDR3aa: CASSETGANEKLFF; CDR3nt: TGTGCCAGCAGCGAGACAGGGGCTAATGAAAAACTGTTTTTT; d_gene: TRBD1; abundance: many; j_gene: TRBJ1-4; v_gene: TRBV6-6
CDR3aa: CASQRAGTYNEQFF; CDR3nt: TGTGCCAGTCAGAGGGCCGGTACCTACAATGAGCAGTTCTTC; d_gene: NA; abundance: many; j_gene: TRBJ2-1; v_gene: TRBV6-2/TRBV6-3
CDR3aa: CASSQADNYQEAFF; CDR3nt: TGTGCCAGCAGCCAAGCGGATAACTACCAAGAAGCTTTCTTT; d_gene: NA; abundance: many; j_gene: TRBJ1-1; v_gene: TRBV4-2